This TCR beta chain emerged from a study of cytotoxic CD8 clonotypes in ibrutinib-treated CLL. At the level of the study: After a median of almost 70 months, 14 patients stayed remitted and about 12 progressed; responses had been partial in approximately 24 and complete in 2.

Study conclusions and caveats: Starting clonality was above that of age-matched healthy donors and tracked circulating CD8+ T-cell counts. Collection times varied between progressing and sustained-remission patients.

Sequencing was designed to attain a depth spanning 1 in 200,000 to 1 in 1 million T cells. The protocol was immunoSEQ multiplex PCR, while the TCRdb copy is restricted to in-frame clones and leaves out a portion. The table lists approximately 340,000 clones, roughly 71% of them singletons. As regards this clone: The target antigen is unknown.

J was trimmed by 2 bases and V by 6 bases; bases with no gene match: 6. CDR1 and CDR2 (germline): MNHNS, SASEGT. The CDR3 consists of 14 residues. Sequenced material: PBMCs, taken after 36 months of ibrutinib treatment. This receptor was identified in a human donor with chronic lymphocytic leukemia. This chain joins TRBV6-1 and TRBJ1-1; 7 positions agree with TRBD1. The chain's CDR3 is CASRTGQRNTEAFF. The CDR3 DNA follows: TGTGCCAGCAGGACGGGACAGCGAAACACTGAAGCTTTCTTT.